Following are 20 T cell receptor beta chains from one sample sequenced in a study of spatial heterogeneity in lung cancer (dated by TCRdb to between 2018 and 2021). What the work shows at the level of the full study, not this receptor alone: A correlation was observed between the number of expanded intratumoral alpha and beta TCRs and the tumor nonsynonymous mutation count.

Library prep was done by 5' RACE. Data came from a NextSeq 500. TCRdb applied fastp at Q25 and MiXCR to the public reads, then kept only in-frame beta chains. Rows with a matching CDR3 protein are joined into one entry that keeps the most common DNA and genes. The sample table records about 16,000 distinct CDR3 sequences; under 7.5% of these occur just once. The ten biggest clones cover about 19% of the sample. The label giving this sample's time point can be read as: sample taken at primary tumor resection. Their specific antigens are unknown. The sample was lung tumor tissue, taken at surgery. These receptors were collected from a female donor with early-stage non-small cell lung cancer.

There are many counts of this clonotype. The chain joins TRBV7-3 to TRBJ1-1; D is perhaps TRBD1 (6 bases). Trimming cost V 2 bases and J 0 bases, with 16 bases left between them. CDR3 length equals 17 residues. Germline V gene data show CDR1 as SGHTA and CDR2 as FQGTGA. The CDR3 nucleotides are TGTGCCAGCAGCTTAGGAGACAGGACTTTTTTGAACACTGAAGCTTTCTTT. Translated: CASSLGDRTFLNTEAFF.

This clonotype has ten or more counts. The genes are TRBV5-4 and TRBJ2-7, with D possibly called TRBD1 or TRBD2 (6 bases each). The CDR3 sequence is 16 residues long. The V and J ends lost 4 bases and 0 bases respectively, with 17 bases between them. In germline, CDR1 is SGHNT, CDR2 YYREEE (reference sequence). The CDR3 DNA is TGTGCCAGCAGCCCGGAGGGGGACCGAATCTCCTACGAGCAGTACTTC. Residues: CASSPEGDRISYEQYF.

This clonotype was counted at least ten times. The genes are TRBV11-2 and TRBJ2-5; possible D gene TRBD2, 7 bases. The CDR3 is 16 amino acids. V lost 0 bases and J 4 bases, leaving 15 bases between the germline ends. Germline lookup yields CDR1 SGHAT and CDR2 FQNNGV. For the CDR3, the DNA is TGTGCCAGCAGCTTAGATGGGGGGGCAATTGTAGAGACCCAGTACTTC. This encodes CASSLDGGAIVETQYF.

Worth noting for this clonotype: A read error may explain this, as a much larger clone is one base away. The chain links TRBV29-1 to TRBJ1-1; 11 bases map to TRBD1. Per the germline V gene, CDR1 is SQVTM and CDR2 is ANQGSEA. This CDR3 spans 13 amino acids. The CDR3 DNA reads as TGCAGGATAAGGGGGACAGGGGGCACTGAAGCTTTCTTT. Translation: CRIRGTGGTEAFF. The whole variable domain, filled in from reference TRBV29-1 and TRBJ1-1, reads SAVISQKPSRDICQRGTSLTIQCQVDSQVTMMFWYRQQPGQSLTLIATANQGSEATYESGFVIDKFPISRPNLTFSTLTVSNMSPEDSSIYLCRIRGTGGTEAFFGQGTRLTVV.

The chain carries TRBV20-1 and TRBJ2-1, with D perhaps matching TRBD1 (6 bases). The germline V gene has CDR1 DFQATT and CDR2 SNEGSKA (reference sequence). The CDR3 totals 14 residues. V was cut by 0 bases and J by 2 bases, with 8 bases left in between. DNA for the CDR3: TGCAGTGCTAGAGATGGGGACACCTACAATGAGCAGTTCTTC. As protein: CSARDGDTYNEQFF.

In this sample, this clonotype is medium-sized (0.01 to 0.1%). The chain couples TRBV5-6 to TRBJ1-1, with D maybe TRBD1 (6 bases). Germline CDR1 reads SGHDT; CDR2 reads YYEEEE. V lost 3 bases, J lost 3 bases, and 18 bases lay in between. CDR3 length: 16 residues. The CDR3: CASSSLGAGSDTEAFF. The CDR3 DNA reads as TGTGCCAGCAGCTCCCTGGGGGCAGGGAGCGACACTGAAGCTTTCTTT.

As regards this clonotype: A much larger clone differs from this one at a single base, so this may be a read error. The DNA of the CDR3 is TGTGCCAGCAGCTCCAGGACAGGCACAGATACGCAGTATTTT. Its translation is CASSSRTGTDTQYF. This sequence joins TRBV2 and TRBJ2-3; tentatively, D is TRBD1 (6 bases). The CDR3 is 14 residues long. CDR1 and CDR2 from the germline V gene are SNHLY and FYNNEI. V was pared by 6 bases and J by 1 base, with 11 bases between.

This clonotype has at least ten counts. V and J are TRBV7-2 and TRBJ1-1; D is possibly TRBD1 (6 bases). Trimming left V 6 bases short and J 6 bases short, with 17 bases between. Germline V gene lookup returns CDR1 SGHTA and CDR2 FQGNSA. The CDR3 runs 14 residues. The CDR3 coding sequence is TGTGCCAGCAGATTGCAACAGGGAGGGGCTGAAGCTTTCTTT. This translates into CASRLQQGGAEAFF.

This clonotype was found many times. The CDR3 DNA sequence: TGTGCCATCAGTGAGGGAGGTCATAACTATGGCTACACCTTC. Amino acid sequence: CAISEGGHNYGYTF. The chain employs TRBV10-3 and TRBJ1-2; no clear D gene. This CDR3 comprises 14 residues. V was pared by 2 bases and J by 1 base, with 8 bases between. CDR1 is ENHRY and CDR2 is SYGVKD in the germline V gene.

This clonotype was counted many times. The chain carries TRBV6-1 and TRBJ1-5; 8 bases are shared with TRBD1. The junction had 8 bases not matched to a gene; V was cut back by 5 bases and J by 5 bases. The germline gives CDR1 MNHNS, CDR2 SASEGT. The CDR3 totals 15 residues. The CDR3 protein is CASSFRQGRDQPQHF. As DNA, the CDR3 is TGTGCCAGCAGTTTCCGACAGGGGAGGGATCAGCCCCAGCATTTT.

Ten or more counts support this clonotype. The rearrangement joins TRBV12-3 or TRBV12-4 to TRBJ2-3, with D perhaps matching TRBD1 or TRBD2 (5 bases each). Trimming left V 1 base short and J 14 bases short, with 13 bases between. This CDR3 is 12 amino acids long. CDR3 DNA: TGTGCCAGCAGTTTAGAAGGGACCCGTTTGTATTTT. This sequence encodes CASSLEGTRLYF.

This clonotype was detected a few times. The chain couples TRBV7-9 to TRBJ1-2, with no clear D. There are 13 residues in the CDR3. The V gene lost 6 bases and the J gene lost 8 bases, with 16 bases spanning the gap. CDR1 and CDR2 (germline): SEHNR, FQNEAQ (reference sequence). CDR3 residues: CASSYTASEGYTF. The DNA of the CDR3 is TGTGCCAGCAGTTACACGGCGAGTGAAGGCTACACCTTC.

The V call is TRBV3-1, the J call TRBJ2-3; 7 positions agree with TRBD1. The V gene's germline CDR1 is LGHDT and CDR2 YNNKEL (reference sequence). The CDR3 sequence is 14 residues long. Trimming removed 1 base from V and 5 bases from J; junction bases left unmatched: 3. The CDR3: CASSQGQGEDTQYF. The CDR3 DNA sequence: TGTGCCAGCAGCCAAGGACAGGGAGAAGATACGCAGTATTTT.

With respect to this clonotype: A read error is possible here, since a much larger clone lies one base away. V usage is TRBV5-5 and J usage is TRBJ2-5; 9 bases line up with TRBD2. Germline assignment: CDR1 SGHKS and CDR2 YYEKEE (reference sequence). The CDR3 is made up of 14 amino acids. The CDR3 DNA is TGTCCCAGCAGCCGGAGCGGGGGGACAGAGACCCAGTACTTC. Residues: CPSSRSGGTETQYF.

The table lists this clonotype with many counts. The rearrangement joins TRBV7-9 to TRBJ2-1; TRBD2 agrees at 10 bases. Per germline, CDR1 SEHNR and CDR2 FQNEAQ (reference sequence). The V and J ends lost 1 base and 8 bases, in that order; junction bases with no gene match: 8. The CDR3 loop spans 16 amino acids. This CDR3 reads CASSLGLAGDDYEQFF. The CDR3 DNA reads as TGTGCCAGCAGCTTAGGTCTAGCGGGGGATGACTATGAGCAGTTCTTC.

This clonotype was counted ten times or more. This sequence joins TRBV7-3 and TRBJ1-2; TRBD1 might be the D (5 bases). Germline V gene sequence: CDR1 SGHTA, CDR2 FQGTGA. The CDR3 contains 13 residues. V was clipped by 5 bases and J by 0 bases, with 7 bases between them. The CDR3 nucleotides are TGTGCCAGCAGCCAACAGGCTAACTATGGCTACACCTTC. As protein: CASSQQANYGYTF.

This clonotype was counted at least ten times. The V gene is TRBV28, the J gene TRBJ1-1; D possibly corresponds to TRBD1 (5 bases). This CDR3 comprises 13 residues. Trimming left V 4 bases short and J 5 bases short, with 11 bases between. The V gene's germline CDR1 is MDHEN and CDR2 SYDVKM. The CDR3, as DNA: TGTGCCAGCAGTTGGGGCGCGAGAACTGAAGCTTTCTTT. Translating it yields CASSWGARTEAFF.

This clonotype was seen at least ten times. The chain is built from TRBV9 and TRBJ2-7; 7 bases agree with TRBD1. Germline V gene data show CDR1 as SGDLS and CDR2 as YYNGEE. Unmatched junction bases numbered 0, after V lost 3 bases and J lost 6 bases. The CDR3 spans 11 residues. For the CDR3, the DNA is TGTGCCAGCAGCGCAGGGGGCGAGCAGTACTTC. It is translated as CASSAGGEQYF.

The chain uses TRBV12-3 or TRBV12-4 and TRBJ1-1; a possible D gene is TRBD1 (6 bases). The V end was cut by 1 base, the J end by 11 bases, with 14 bases between. This CDR3 has 13 amino acids. The CDR3 nucleotides are TGTGCCAGCAGTTTAGGAGCAGGGGCACAGGCTTTCTTT. The encoded protein is CASSLGAGAQAFF.

This clonotype was detected ten times or more. V is TRBV12-3 or TRBV12-4 and J is TRBJ1-3; a weak D match, TRBD1 (6 bases). Trimming pared 4 bases from V and 4 bases from J, leaving 11 bases between. This CDR3 spans 14 amino acids. In DNA, the CDR3 is TGTGCCAGCAGTTCCGGGACATCAGGAAACACCATATATTTT. As protein: CASSSGTSGNTIYF.